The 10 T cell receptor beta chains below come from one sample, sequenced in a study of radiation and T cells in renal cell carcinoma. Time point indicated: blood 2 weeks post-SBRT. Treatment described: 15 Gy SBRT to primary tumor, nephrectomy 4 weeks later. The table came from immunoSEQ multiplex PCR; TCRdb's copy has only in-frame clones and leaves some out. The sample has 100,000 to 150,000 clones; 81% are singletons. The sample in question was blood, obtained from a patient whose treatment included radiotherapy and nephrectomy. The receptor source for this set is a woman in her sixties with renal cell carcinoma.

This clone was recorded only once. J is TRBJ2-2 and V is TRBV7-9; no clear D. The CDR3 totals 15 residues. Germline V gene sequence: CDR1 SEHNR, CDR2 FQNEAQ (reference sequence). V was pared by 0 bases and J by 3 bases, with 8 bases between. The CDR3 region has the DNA TGTGCCAGCAGCTTAGCGAACCTATACACCGGGGAGCTGTTTTTT. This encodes CASSLANLYTGELFF.

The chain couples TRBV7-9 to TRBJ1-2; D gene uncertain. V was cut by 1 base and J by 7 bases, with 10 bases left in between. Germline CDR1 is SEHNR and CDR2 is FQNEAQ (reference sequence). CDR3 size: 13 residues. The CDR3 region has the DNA TGTGCCAGCAGCTTAGGAGGGCGGAGTGGCTACACCTTC. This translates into CASSLGGRSGYTF.

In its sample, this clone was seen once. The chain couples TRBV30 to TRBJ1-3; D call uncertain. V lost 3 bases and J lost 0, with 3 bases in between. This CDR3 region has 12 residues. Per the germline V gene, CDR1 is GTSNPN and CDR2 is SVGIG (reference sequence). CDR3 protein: CAWRASGNTIYF. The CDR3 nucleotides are TGTGCCTGGAGGGCCTCTGGAAACACCATATATTTT.

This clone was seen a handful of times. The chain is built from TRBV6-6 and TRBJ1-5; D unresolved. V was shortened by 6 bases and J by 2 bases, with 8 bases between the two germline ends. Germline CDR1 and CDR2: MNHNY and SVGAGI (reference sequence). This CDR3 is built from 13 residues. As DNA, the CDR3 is TGTGCCAGCAGAAGTCCGGGCAATCAGCCCCAGCATTTT. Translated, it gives CASRSPGNQPQHF.

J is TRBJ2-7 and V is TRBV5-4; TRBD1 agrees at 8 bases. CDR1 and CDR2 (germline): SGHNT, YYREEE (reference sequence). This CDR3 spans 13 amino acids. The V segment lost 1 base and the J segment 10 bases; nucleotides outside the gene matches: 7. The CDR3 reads CASSLPDRVHQYF. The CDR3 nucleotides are TGTGCCAGCAGCTTGCCGGACAGGGTTCATCAGTACTTC.

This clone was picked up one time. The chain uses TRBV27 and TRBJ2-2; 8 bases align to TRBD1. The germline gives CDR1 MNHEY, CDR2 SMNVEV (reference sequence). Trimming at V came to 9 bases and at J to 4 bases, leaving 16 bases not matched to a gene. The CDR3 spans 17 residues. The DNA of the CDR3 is TGTGCCAGGCAGGGGGCGAGGGAAGGGATAGGCACCGGGGAGCTGTTTTTT. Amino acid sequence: CARQGAREGIGTGELFF.

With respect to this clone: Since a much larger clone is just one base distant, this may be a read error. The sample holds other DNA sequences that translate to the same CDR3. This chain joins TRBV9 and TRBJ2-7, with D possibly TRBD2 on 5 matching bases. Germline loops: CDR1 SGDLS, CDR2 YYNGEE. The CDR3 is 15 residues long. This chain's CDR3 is CASSVSAVGPYEQYF. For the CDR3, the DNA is TGTGCCAGTAGCGTCAGCGCCGTCGGCCCCTACGAGCAGTACTTC.

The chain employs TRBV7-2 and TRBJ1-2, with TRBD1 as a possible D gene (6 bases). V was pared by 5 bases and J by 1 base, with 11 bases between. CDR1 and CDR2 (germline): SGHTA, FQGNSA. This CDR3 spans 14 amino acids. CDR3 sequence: CASSRDMDNYGYTF. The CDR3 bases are TGTGCCAGCAGCCGGGACATGGATAACTATGGCTACACCTTC.

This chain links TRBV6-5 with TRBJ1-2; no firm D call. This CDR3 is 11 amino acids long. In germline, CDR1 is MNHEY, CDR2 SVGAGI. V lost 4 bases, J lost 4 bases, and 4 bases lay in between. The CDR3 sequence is CASSSLYGYTF. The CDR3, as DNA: TGTGCCAGCAGTTCTCTCTATGGCTACACCTTC.

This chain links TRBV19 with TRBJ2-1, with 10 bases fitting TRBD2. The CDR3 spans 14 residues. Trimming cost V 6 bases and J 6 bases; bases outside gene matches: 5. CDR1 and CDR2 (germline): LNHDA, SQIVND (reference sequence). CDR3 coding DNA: TGTGCCAGTAGGCTCAGCGGGGGGGGCAATGAGCAGTTCTTC. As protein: CASRLSGGGNEQFF.